The 9 T cell receptor beta chains below were found in one sample sequenced in a study of blood T cells in healthy people across ages. The use of a sample-barcoded 5' primer and a J-beta primer mix characterized a second PCR of 7 to 11 cycles. TCRdb independently ran MiXCR on the 5' RACE reads; one entry per CDR3 protein. The sample includes hundreds of thousands of distinct CDR3 sequences, more than 25% of them seen just once. The sample was blood. The receptors come from a woman older than 75 in good health.

This clonotype has just a few counts. V usage is TRBV6-5 and J usage is TRBJ1-5, with TRBD1 identical over 8 bases. Looked up from germline, CDR1 is MNHEY and CDR2 is SVGAGI. Trimming cost V 6 bases and J 3 bases; bases outside gene matches: 7. The CDR3 consists of 15 residues. The CDR3 sequence is CASSPQGGLNQPQHF. As DNA, the CDR3 is TGTGCCAGCAGCCCACAGGGGGGACTCAATCAGCCCCAGCATTTT.

This clonotype was counted ten times or more. The chain joins TRBV10-3 to TRBJ2-7; D gene unclear. Trimming stripped 0 bases from V and 6 bases from J, with 12 bases between. This CDR3 has 14 amino acids. Germline V gives CDR1 ENHRY, CDR2 SYGVKD. The CDR3 protein is CAISESSGRPEQYF. CDR3 DNA: TGTGCCATCAGTGAGTCATCCGGACGCCCCGAGCAGTACTTC.

The chain has TRBV7-2 and TRBJ2-1, with 8 positions matching TRBD2. TRBJ2-7 matches the DNA end more closely, so the J call is doubtful. This CDR3 is built from 16 residues. Germline lookup yields CDR1 SGHTA and CDR2 FQGNSA. In DNA, the CDR3 is TGTGCCAGCAGCCCGGGATTAGCGGGGTACTACAATGAGCAGTACTTC. Amino acids: CASSPGLAGYYNEQYF.

This clonotype appeared a few times. A much larger clone sits a single nucleotide away, making a read error possible. V gene TRBV12-3 or TRBV12-4 combines with J gene TRBJ2-6; 12 positions match TRBD1. CDR3 length: 18 amino acids. The J segment lost 4 bases and the V segment lost 4 bases, leaving 8 bases of the junction unmatched. The CDR3: CASSSPGTGGPGANVLTF. CDR3 nucleotides: TGTGCCAGCAGTTCTCCCGGGACAGGGGGCCCCGGGGCCAACGTCCTGACTTTC.

There are many counts of this clonotype. The genes are TRBV20-1 and TRBJ2-1, with 7 positions matching TRBD2. The CDR3 has 15 amino acids. V dropped 0 bases and J dropped 2; count of bases not matched to a gene: 4. Germline V gene data show CDR1 as DFQATT and CDR2 as SNEGSKA (reference sequence). The CDR3 loop reads CSAREGRGTYNEQFF. The CDR3 DNA is TGCAGTGCTAGAGAGGGGAGGGGAACCTACAATGAGCAGTTCTTC.

This clonotype showed up just once. The J gene is TRBJ1-5, the V gene TRBV2, with D perhaps TRBD1 (5 bases). With 3 bases removed from V and 4 bases from J, the gap between germline ends came to 13 bases. The CDR3 consists of 15 residues. The germline CDR1 and CDR2 sequences are SNHLY and FYNNEI. Here the CDR3 DNA reads TGTGCCAGCAGTGATGGGGCCAGGGTGAATCAGCCCCAGCATTTT. Translation gives CASSDGARVNQPQHF.

This clonotype was recorded many times. The chain couples TRBV4-1 to TRBJ2-5; tentatively, D is TRBD2 (5 bases). CDR3 length equals 15 residues. V was clipped by 3 bases and J by 5 bases, with 16 bases between them. Germline-derived CDR1 and CDR2 are MGHRA and YSYEKL. CDR3 coding DNA: TGCGCCAGCAGCCAGAATCCGGGCCGCGGGGAGACCCAGTACTTC. Its translation: CASSQNPGRGETQYF.

This clonotype was seen many times. V and J are TRBV7-9 and TRBJ2-1; D might be TRBD1 (5 bases). Trimming removed 1 base from V and 2 bases from J, with 9 bases in between. Germline loops: CDR1 SEHNR, CDR2 FQNEAQ (reference sequence). The CDR3 is 15 amino acids. In nucleotides, the CDR3 is TGTGCCAGCAGCTTAGTTCCGACAGCCTACAATGAGCAGTTCTTC. Protein sequence: CASSLVPTAYNEQFF.

This clonotype occurred a few times. At one end the junction does not follow the germline gene, possibly because of a read error. CDR3 protein: CASSLAGSSTDAQYF. Written as DNA, the CDR3 is TGTGCCAGCAGTTTAGCTGGGTCGAGCACAGATGCGCAGTATTTT. The chain has TRBV12-3 or TRBV12-4 and TRBJ2-3; D is unresolved. The CDR3 is 15 amino acids.